This T cell receptor beta chain was retrieved from a study of blood T cell repertoires in COVID-19. About the research overall: Collection of acute and convalescent COVID-19 samples took place in the United States, Italy and Spain.

The authors' processing: Nucleated cell counts were estimated from reference gene primer amplification. Libraries were prepared by immunoSEQ multiplex PCR; TCRdb keeps only in-frame clonotypes and omits some of them. V and J calls and clone size follow that table, whereas D and trimming were derived from the DNA. The data hold about 98,000 clones, with more than 70% observed a single time. The material sequenced was peripheral blood. This TCR derives from a man in his 70s with acute or convalescent COVID-19.

The CDR3 coding sequence is TGTGCCAGCAGCCCTCTCTTTTCTAGCACAGATACGCAGTATTTT. It yields the protein CASSPLFSSTDTQYF. This rearrangement joins TRBV7-8 to TRBJ2-3, with D uncertain. From germline, CDR1 is SGHVS and CDR2 FQNEAQ. This CDR3 is 15 amino acids long. Deletions cut 5 bases from V and 0 bases from J, with 12 bases between.